These 25 T cell receptor beta chains originate from one sample sequenced in a study of T cell clones after liver transplantation. The method was immunoSEQ multiplex PCR; TCRdb's version includes in-frame clones alone and lacks a portion of them. The profile covers 95,000 to 130,000 clones, with 75% to 95% appearing a single time and around 0.86% taken by the ten largest. The sample consisted of CD4+ T cells from blood, taken 12 months after liver transplant. The origin of the receptors is a human patient who received a liver transplant. Some T cells may be transferred from the graft donor.

The CDR3 DNA is TGTGCCAGCAGTCCTACAGGGGCTGGGGCCAACGTCCTGACTTTC. Residues: CASSPTGAGANVLTF. This chain uses TRBV27 with TRBJ2-6; 7 bases match TRBD1. Germline V CDR1 and CDR2: MNHEY, SMNVEV (reference sequence). The CDR3 length is 15 residues. Trimming removed 5 bases from V and 2 bases from J; junction bases left unmatched: 3.

The chain employs TRBV7-2 and TRBJ1-2; 10 nucleotides align to TRBD1. V lost 7 bases and J lost 1; bases outside the gene matches: 6. The CDR3 is made up of 15 amino acids. Per the germline V gene, CDR1 is SGHTA and CDR2 is FQGNSA. This CDR3 is CASNARDRGNYGYTF. For the CDR3, the DNA is TGTGCCAGCAACGCTCGGGACAGGGGTAACTATGGCTACACCTTC.

This chain joins TRBV28 and TRBJ2-5; possible D gene TRBD2, 6 bases. Germline loops: CDR1 MDHEN, CDR2 SYDVKM. Trimming stripped 4 bases from V and 2 bases from J, with 17 bases between. The CDR3 length is 16 residues. CDR3 sequence: CASSSRGEVWQETQYF. Written as DNA, the CDR3 is TGTGCCAGCAGTTCCCGCGGGGAGGTATGGCAAGAGACCCAGTACTTC.

The chain joins TRBV7-9 to TRBJ1-4; tentative D call: TRBD1 (5 bases). CDR1 is SEHNR and CDR2 is FQNEAQ in the germline V gene (reference sequence). The germline V and J ends were trimmed by 2 bases and 8 bases, with 12 bases remaining between them. This CDR3 region has 14 residues. Written as DNA, the CDR3 is TGTGCCAGCAGCTTACGAGGGGCCGACGAAAAACTGTTTTTT. It specifies CASSLRGADEKLFF.

This CDR3 is CASRETGTSVSEQYF. In nucleotides, the CDR3 is TGTGCCAGCAGGGAGACCGGGACTAGCGTCAGCGAGCAGTACTTC. J is TRBJ2-7 and V is TRBV4-2; 10 positions match TRBD2. The CDR3 spans 15 residues. CDR1 and CDR2 from the germline V gene are LGHNA and YNFKEQ. After removal of 6 bases from V and 6 bases from J, the junction contained 11 bases not matched to a gene.

V and J are TRBV6-4 and TRBJ2-5, with TRBD2 matching 7 bases. CDR3 length equals 16 residues. Trimming at V came to 4 bases and at J to 3 bases, leaving 11 bases not matched to a gene. Germline assignment: CDR1 MRHNA and CDR2 SNTAGT. CDR3 DNA sequence: TGTGCCAGCAGTGCATGGGACTACCCCACGGAAGAGACCCAGTACTTC. It yields the protein CASSAWDYPTEETQYF.

The chain employs TRBV7-2 and TRBJ2-1; possible D gene TRBD2, 5 bases. Trimming took 2 bases from V and 2 from J, leaving 10 bases between them. CDR3 size: 15 residues. The V gene's germline CDR1 is SGHTA and CDR2 FQGNSA. Here the CDR3 DNA reads TGTGCCAGCAGCTTACTAGCCCAGACCTACAATGAGCAGTTCTTC. This encodes CASSLLAQTYNEQFF.

J is TRBJ1-3 and V is TRBV7-2; no firm D call. The CDR3 loop spans 15 amino acids. Germline V CDR1 and CDR2: SGHTA, FQGNSA. V was trimmed by 5 bases and J by 0 bases, leaving 11 bases between them. The CDR3 nucleotides are TGTGCCAGCAGCGCGCAACAAGTCTCTGGAAACACCATATATTTT. Translating gives CASSAQQVSGNTIYF. The full variable domain, in which reference TRBV7-2 and TRBJ1-3 provide the parts outside the CDR3, is GAGVSQSPSNKVTEKGKDVELRCDPISGHTALYWYRQSLGQGLEFLIYFQGNSAPDKSGLPSDRFSAERTGGSVSTLTIQRTQQEDSAVYLCASSAQQVSGNTIYFGEGSWLTVV.

The rearrangement uses TRBV28 and TRBJ1-4, with D uncertain. CDR3 length: 14 residues. The germline V gene encodes CDR1 MDHEN and CDR2 SYDVKM. The V gene lost 5 bases and the J gene lost 6 bases, with 13 bases spanning the gap. DNA of the CDR3: TGTGCCAGCAGTACCCGCCGGGATGATGAAAAACTGTTTTTT. It encodes CASSTRRDDEKLFF. The variable domain in full, completed from reference TRBV28 and TRBJ1-4, reads DVKVTQSSRYLVKRTGEKVFLECVQDMDHENMFWYRQDPGLGLRLIYFSYDVKMKEKGDIPEGYSVSREKKERFSLILESASTNQTSMYLCASSTRRDDEKLFFGSGTQLSVL.

The chain uses TRBV5-8 and TRBJ1-2, with TRBD1 matching over 11 bases. CDR1 is SGHTS, CDR2 YDEGEE, per germline. This CDR3 region has 14 residues. Trimming at V came to 4 bases and at J to 7 bases, leaving 6 bases not matched to a gene. CDR3 residues: CASSTGQGASGYTF. The CDR3 DNA reads TGTGCCAGCAGCACCGGACAGGGGGCAAGTGGCTACACCTTC.

This clone showed up just once. CDR3 DNA sequence: TGTGCCATCAGTGAGCGCGACGAGCAGTACTTC. Its translation: CAISERDEQYF. The rearrangement uses TRBV10-3 and TRBJ2-7; D gene unclear. The germline CDR1 and CDR2 sequences are ENHRY and SYGVKD. Trimming pared 2 bases from V and 5 bases from J, leaving 4 bases between. The CDR3 loop spans 11 amino acids.

The rearrangement uses TRBV7-2 and TRBJ2-5; 7 bases map to TRBD2. CDR1 and CDR2 (germline): SGHTA, FQGNSA. CDR3 length equals 14 residues. The V gene end was trimmed by 2 bases and the J gene end by 6 bases; junction bases not matched to a gene: 6. The CDR3 DNA sequence: TGTGCCAGCAGCTTAATAAGGGAGGGAAAGACCCAGTACTTC. Translated, it gives CASSLIREGKTQYF.

This clone appeared once. V usage is TRBV6-5 and J usage is TRBJ1-1; weak D call: TRBD1 (6 bases). This CDR3 is built from 14 residues. V lost 4 bases and J 1 base, leaving 10 bases between the germline ends. Germline CDR1 MNHEY, CDR2 SVGAGI. CDR3 nucleotide sequence: TGTGCCAGCAGTTCCAGGGGAAAGAACACTGAAGCTTTCTTT. This gives the protein CASSSRGKNTEAFF.

CDR3: CASSPLLAGAQDTQYF. The CDR3 region has the DNA TGCGCCAGCAGCCCACTACTAGCGGGAGCGCAAGATACGCAGTATTTT. The chain is built from TRBV4-3 and TRBJ2-3; 11 nucleotides match TRBD2. The germline gives CDR1 LGHNA, CDR2 YSLEER. The V and J ends lost 4 bases and 5 bases, in that order; junction bases with no gene match: 8. The CDR3 sequence is 16 residues long.

Concerning this clone itself: Within the sample, other DNA sequences also encode this same CDR3. The chain's CDR3 is CASSLEGLGNTIYF. CDR3 nucleotide sequence: TGCGCCAGCAGCTTGGAGGGCCTTGGAAACACCATATATTTT. The V and J genes are TRBV5-1 and TRBJ1-3; D not certain. V gave up 0 bases and J gave up 3 bases, with 7 bases separating them. Germline loops: CDR1 SGHRS, CDR2 YFSETQ. The CDR3 length is 14 residues.

The V gene is TRBV5-1, the J gene TRBJ2-3; TRBD1 might be the D (5 bases). Germline lookup yields CDR1 SGHRS and CDR2 YFSETQ. The ends were cut back, 4 bases at V and 3 bases at J, with 9 bases in the middle. The CDR3 totals 13 residues. CDR3 DNA sequence: TGCGCCAGCAGCATCCCAGGGACAGATACGCAGTATTTT. Translation gives CASSIPGTDTQYF.

The rearrangement uses TRBV11-2 and TRBJ2-1; D might be TRBD1 (5 bases). Germline V CDR1 and CDR2: SGHAT, FQNNGV. V gave up 5 bases and J gave up 5 bases, with 16 bases separating them. The CDR3 has 15 residues. This CDR3 is CASSKGNSPNNEQFF. CDR3 nucleotides: TGTGCCAGCAGCAAGGGGAACAGCCCCAACAATGAGCAGTTCTTC.

V gene TRBV9 combines with J gene TRBJ2-5, with D maybe TRBD2 (6 bases). Trimming left V 0 bases short and J 5 bases short, with 14 bases between. The CDR3 length is 15 residues. Per germline, CDR1 SGDLS and CDR2 YYNGEE. CDR3 region: CASSVGLARGETQYF. For the CDR3, the DNA is TGTGCCAGCAGCGTAGGCCTAGCGAGAGGGGAGACCCAGTACTTC.

CDR3: CASSFERGGFF. The CDR3 nucleotides read TGTGCCAGCAGTTTTGAACGTGGTGGTTTCTTC. The chain recombines TRBV28 with TRBJ2-1, with D unresolved. Trimming cost V 3 bases and J 16 bases, with 13 bases left between them. CDR3 length equals 11 residues. Germline values: CDR1 MDHEN, CDR2 SYDVKM.

V and J are TRBV10-3 and TRBJ1-5, with 9 bases lining up with TRBD1. Germline-derived CDR1 and CDR2 are ENHRY and SYGVKD. The J segment lost 5 bases and the V segment lost 0 bases, leaving 8 bases of the junction unmatched. The CDR3 consists of 17 residues. CDR3 coding DNA: TGTGCCATCAGTGAGTCAGTCCCGGGACAGGGATATCAGCCCCAGCATTTT. Protein product: CAISESVPGQGYQPQHF.

The chain carries TRBV5-4 and TRBJ1-2; 9 nucleotides line up with TRBD1. Germline V gives CDR1 SGHNT, CDR2 YYREEE (reference sequence). The CDR3 has 15 amino acids. Germline trimming cut 4 bases from V and 3 bases from J; bases unmatched to any gene: 7. CDR3 nucleotide sequence: TGTGCCAGCAGCACATCACAGGGGGCAGACTATGGCTACACCTTC. This encodes CASSTSQGADYGYTF.

J is TRBJ2-1 and V is TRBV5-1; the D gene is possibly TRBD2 (6 bases). This CDR3 comprises 16 residues. Looked up from germline, CDR1 is SGHRS and CDR2 is YFSETQ. V was pared by 6 bases and J by 2 bases, with 18 bases between. The CDR3 region has the DNA TGCGCCAGCACCCCGGGGGTTGAGCGACCCTACAATGAGCAGTTCTTC. Protein product: CASTPGVERPYNEQFF. Based on the CDR3 plus reference TRBV5-1 and TRBJ2-1, the full variable domain is KAGVTQTPRYLIKTRGQQVTLSCSPISGHRSVSWYQQTPGQGLQFLFEYFSETQRNKGNFPGRFSGRQFSNSRSEMNVSTLELGDSALYLCASTPGVERPYNEQFFGPGTRLTVL.

The chain is built from TRBV16 and TRBJ2-7, with 10 positions matching TRBD2. CDR1 is KGHSY, CDR2 FQNENV, per germline. CDR3 length equals 15 residues. J gave up 5 bases and V 3 bases, and 7 bases lay outside the gene matches. The CDR3 protein is CASSQVSGRANEQYF. CDR3 in DNA: TGTGCCAGCAGCCAGGTGAGCGGGAGGGCCAACGAGCAGTACTTC.

V is TRBV28 and J is TRBJ2-5; 10 bases map to TRBD1. The germline CDR1 and CDR2 sequences are MDHEN and SYDVKM. V shed 4 bases, J shed 3 bases, and the junction held 2 bases outside the gene matches. The CDR3 extends over 14 amino acids. The CDR3 nucleotides read TGTGCCAGCAGTTCCGGGACAGGGGAAGAGACCCAGTACTTC. As protein: CASSSGTGEETQYF.

The rearrangement joins TRBV6-4 to TRBJ2-7; unclear D gene. The length of the CDR3 is 14 residues. Germline V gene sequence: CDR1 MRHNA, CDR2 SNTAGT. The V end was cut by 2 bases, the J end by 1 base, with 9 bases between. As DNA, the CDR3 is TGTGCCAGCAGTGACAGGCTAGGTTCCTACGAGCAGTACTTC. Its translation: CASSDRLGSYEQYF.